This T cell receptor beta chain was sequenced in a study of blood T cell repertoires in COVID-19. In the study overall: Samples of COVID-19 (acute and convalescent) were obtained from the United States, Italy and Spain. Nucleic acid was either cDNA or gDNA, and it came from T cells, B-cell-depleted T cells, or PBMCs.

In the original workflow: Counts of nucleated cells, estimated from reference gene primer amplification, were obtained. The method was immunoSEQ multiplex PCR; TCRdb's version includes in-frame clones alone and lacks a portion of them. The V and J calls and clone size were taken over from that table, and D and trimming were inferred from the DNA. The table includes about 230,000 clones, about 85% detected once. CDR1 is MDHEN and CDR2 is SYDVKM in the germline V gene. V lost 5 bases and J 0 bases, leaving 14 bases between the germline ends. This CDR3 has 15 residues. The TCR sequence derives from a woman of 80 years or more with active or convalescent COVID-19. The sequenced sample consisted of peripheral blood. The J gene is TRBJ2-7, the V gene TRBV28; maybe TRBD2 (6 bases). The CDR3 bases are TGTGCCAGCAGTGCCCCTAGCGAGCGCTCCTACGAGCAGTACTTC. As protein: CASSAPSERSYEQYF.